In its sample, the clone carrying this T cell receptor (beta chain) was seen a few times. The target antigen is unknown. CDR3 size: 15 residues. The V segment lost 5 bases and the J segment 2 bases; nucleotides outside the gene matches: 7. This sample is drawn from a study of T cell repertoires in cytomegalovirus infection. Overall study context: Selection of CMV epitopes for the study included recently identified HLA-C-restricted and well-studied HLA-B-restricted ones.

TCRdb reanalysed the reads using MiXCR and keeps one entry per CDR3 protein. The sample holds approximately 910,000 distinct CDR3 sequences, 30% to 40% seen once. This sequence was found in a human donor in good health (CMV status not recorded). Some clones in this sample may be carry-over from other donors' samples. The chain combines TRBV12-3 or TRBV12-4 with TRBJ2-3, with TRBD2 matching over 7 bases. Sequencing used cultured CD8+ T cells from PBMCs, obtained from culture after CMV antigen stimulation. The CDR3 sequence: CASSPTSANTDTQYF. In nucleotides, the CDR3 is TGTGCCAGCAGTCCTACTAGCGCCAACACAGATACGCAGTATTTT.